These 18 T cell receptor beta chains were all obtained from the same sample, sequenced in a study of shared clonotypes between healthy human individuals. Clones were sequenced by immunoSEQ multiplex PCR, and TCRdb holds only the in-frame ones, with some missing. The sample lists 980,000 or so clones, about 80% occurring once. Sequenced input: memory CD4+ T cells sorted from blood. The subset was: CD45RA-negative fraction. These receptors originate from a man between 18 and 29 years old in good health.

In the case of this clone: A read error may explain this, as a much larger clone is one base away. The chain employs TRBV7-3 and TRBJ1-6; D remains unclear. Looked up from germline, CDR1 is SGHTA and CDR2 is FQGTGA. V was clipped by 2 bases and J by 1 base, with 0 bases between them. CDR3 length equals 13 residues. The CDR3 here is CASSLSYNSPLHF. The CDR3 bases are TGTGCCAGCAGCTTATCCTATAATTCACCCCTCCACTTT.

This clone was seen repeatedly, ten times or more. The gene calls are TRBV27 and TRBJ2-7; 7 bases align to TRBD2. In germline, CDR1 is MNHEY, CDR2 SMNVEV (reference sequence). This CDR3 has 15 residues. The J segment lost 1 base and the V segment lost 6 bases, leaving 9 bases of the junction unmatched. This chain's CDR3 is CASSSPGTTSYEQYF. As DNA, the CDR3 is TGTGCCAGCAGCTCCCCCGGGACTACTTCCTACGAGCAGTACTTC.

This chain links TRBV5-5 with TRBJ1-2; the D gene is possibly TRBD1 (6 bases). CDR3 length: 13 amino acids. Germline V lookup: CDR1 SGHKS, CDR2 YYEKEE (reference sequence). The ends were cut back, 4 bases at V and 2 bases at J, with 9 bases in the middle. The CDR3 sequence: CASSLDRNYGYTF. In nucleotides, the CDR3 is TGTGCCAGCAGCCTAGACAGGAACTATGGCTACACCTTC.

This rearrangement joins TRBV11-2 to TRBJ2-3; 9 bases are shared with TRBD1. Germline V gene sequence: CDR1 SGHAT, CDR2 FQNNGV. The CDR3 length is 16 residues. The junction had 8 bases not matched to a gene; V was cut back by 5 bases and J by 2 bases. As DNA, the CDR3 is TGTGCCAGCAGCGCGCCGGGACAGGGTGTCACAGATACGCAGTATTTT. It yields the protein CASSAPGQGVTDTQYF. Complete variable domain (other parts from reference TRBV11-2 and TRBJ2-3): EAGVAQSPRYKIIEKRQSVAFWCNPISGHATLYWYQQILGQGPKLLIQFQNNGVVDDSQLPKDRFSAERLKGVDSTLKIQPAKLEDSAVYLCASSAPGQGVTDTQYFGPGTRLTVL.

J is TRBJ1-4 and V is TRBV6-5, with a tentative D call TRBD1 (6 bases). Trimming took off 8 bases at V and 7 bases at J, with 14 bases between the two ends. The CDR3 has 13 residues. CDR1 is MNHEY, CDR2 SVGAGI, per germline. DNA of the CDR3: TGTGCCAGCTCCGGGACACTCGGTGAAAAACTGTTTTTT. Amino acid sequence: CASSGTLGEKLFF.

This clone was seen just once. The chain couples TRBV18 to TRBJ1-2; 7 bases are a match to TRBD1. Germline values: CDR1 KGHSH, CDR2 LQKENI. V trimming: 2 bases; J trimming: 5 bases; junction bases outside the gene matches: 11. CDR3 length: 16 amino acids. CDR3 loop: CASSPGLEGRGYGYTF. The CDR3 DNA follows: TGTGCCAGCTCACCAGGACTGGAGGGCAGGGGGTATGGCTACACCTTC.

This rearrangement joins TRBV5-1 to TRBJ2-5; TRBD2 aligns across 7 bases. V shed 5 bases and J 6 bases; nucleotides not matched to a gene: 7. The CDR3 has 13 amino acids. Per the germline V gene, CDR1 is SGHRS and CDR2 is YFSETQ. The chain's CDR3 is CASRVGEGQTQYF. For the CDR3, the DNA is TGCGCCAGCAGAGTGGGGGAGGGGCAGACCCAGTACTTC.

This chain uses TRBV6-1 with TRBJ1-5; tentative D call: TRBD1 (5 bases). Germline CDR1 MNHNS, CDR2 SASEGT. Trimming removed 3 bases at V and 5 bases at J, with 14 bases between. There are 15 residues in the CDR3. The CDR3 DNA reads as TGTGCCAGCAGTGACCAGGACGGGGGATATCAGCCCCAGCATTTT. This encodes CASSDQDGGYQPQHF.

This clone came up many times. The chain is built from TRBV7-2 and TRBJ2-1; 8 positions match TRBD2. The CDR3 has 14 amino acids. After removal of 3 bases from V and 10 bases from J, the junction contained 8 bases not matched to a gene. Germline V gene lookup returns CDR1 SGHTA and CDR2 FQGNSA. The CDR3 here is CASSFSGALGEQFF. The CDR3 bases are TGTGCCAGCAGCTTTAGCGGGGCCCTTGGAGAGCAGTTCTTC.

The chain employs TRBV11-2 and TRBJ2-7; D possibly corresponds to TRBD1 (6 bases). CDR1 is SGHAT and CDR2 is FQNNGV in the germline V gene. The length of the CDR3 is 15 residues. Trimming pared 0 bases from V and 4 bases from J, leaving 13 bases between. CDR3 sequence: CASSLDSTGDYEQYF. The CDR3 DNA is TGTGCCAGCAGCTTAGATTCGACAGGAGATTACGAGCAGTACTTC.

V usage is TRBV27 and J usage is TRBJ1-1; D ambiguous. Trimming pared 4 bases from V and 1 base from J, leaving 7 bases between. Germline CDR1 is MNHEY and CDR2 is SMNVEV (reference sequence). The CDR3 runs to 13 residues. CDR3 sequence (DNA): TGTGCCAGCAGTTGGAAAGGGAACACTGAAGCTTTCTTT. Its translation: CASSWKGNTEAFF.

The V and J genes are TRBV7-3 and TRBJ2-1; TRBD1 agrees at 10 bases. Germline lookup yields CDR1 SGHTA and CDR2 FQGTGA. Trimming at V came to 5 bases and at J to 4 bases, leaving 5 bases not matched to a gene. The CDR3 contains 15 residues. This CDR3 reads CASSRQGALYNEQFF. Here the CDR3 DNA reads TGTGCCAGCAGCCGACAGGGGGCGCTTTACAATGAGCAGTTCTTC.

In regard to this clone: Other DNA sequences in the sample encode the same CDR3. The CDR3 here is CASSLRNQPQHF. The CDR3 DNA reads as TGTGCCAGCAGTTTGAGGAATCAGCCCCAGCATTTT. The chain links TRBV28 to TRBJ1-5; unclear D gene. V was clipped by 3 bases and J by 4 bases, with 4 bases between them. Per germline, CDR1 MDHEN and CDR2 SYDVKM. This CDR3 spans 12 amino acids.

The V call is TRBV30, the J call TRBJ2-2; 11 bases line up with TRBD2. Losses at the gene ends were 5 bases for V and 3 bases for J; bases not matched to a gene: 8. CDR3 length: 16 amino acids. CDR1 is GTSNPN and CDR2 is SVGIG in the germline V gene (reference sequence). The CDR3 protein is CAWDEGSGRDTGELFF. The DNA of the CDR3 is TGTGCCTGGGATGAGGGTAGCGGGAGGGACACCGGGGAGCTGTTTTTT.

This chain links TRBV19 with TRBJ2-7; 8 positions match TRBD1. This CDR3 has 17 residues. CDR1 is LNHDA and CDR2 is SQIVND in the germline V gene (reference sequence). V gave up 6 bases and J gave up 3 bases; unmatched junction bases: 16. The CDR3 reads CASSPPLPMDRDYEQYF. CDR3 sequence (DNA): TGTGCCAGTAGCCCGCCCCTCCCCATGGACAGGGACTACGAGCAGTACTTC. The whole variable domain, filled in from reference TRBV19 and TRBJ2-7, reads DGGITQSPKYLFRKEGQNVTLSCEQNLNHDAMYWYRQDPGQGLRLIYYSQIVNDFQKGDIAEGYSVSREKKESFPLTVTSAQKNPTAFYLCASSPPLPMDRDYEQYFGPGTRLTVT.

The rearrangement links TRBV30 to TRBJ2-7; 8 bases agree with TRBD1. Germline V lookup: CDR1 GTSNPN, CDR2 SVGIG (reference sequence). This CDR3 spans 13 amino acids. V gave up 2 bases and J gave up 7 bases; unmatched junction bases: 7. The CDR3 loop reads CAWSKGTGLEQYF. The CDR3 bases are TGTGCCTGGAGTAAAGGGACAGGTCTAGAGCAGTACTTC.

This clone was seen a single time. This chain links TRBV5-4 with TRBJ2-3; TRBD1 agrees at 9 bases. This CDR3 comprises 17 residues. Per the germline V gene, CDR1 is SGHNT and CDR2 is YYREEE (reference sequence). Unmatched junction bases numbered 12, after V lost 4 bases and J lost 3 bases. The CDR3 loop is CASSPNKGQGGTDTQYF. The CDR3 DNA is TGTGCCAGCAGCCCGAACAAGGGACAGGGAGGGACAGATACGCAGTATTTT.

V usage is TRBV28 and J usage is TRBJ1-2; 9 bases agree with TRBD1. The CDR3 has 15 residues. V shed 5 bases and J 0 bases; nucleotides not matched to a gene: 4. Germline loops: CDR1 MDHEN, CDR2 SYDVKM. CDR3 loop: CASSPGQGSNYGYTF. The CDR3 DNA reads as TGTGCCAGCAGTCCGGGACAGGGTTCTAACTATGGCTACACCTTC.